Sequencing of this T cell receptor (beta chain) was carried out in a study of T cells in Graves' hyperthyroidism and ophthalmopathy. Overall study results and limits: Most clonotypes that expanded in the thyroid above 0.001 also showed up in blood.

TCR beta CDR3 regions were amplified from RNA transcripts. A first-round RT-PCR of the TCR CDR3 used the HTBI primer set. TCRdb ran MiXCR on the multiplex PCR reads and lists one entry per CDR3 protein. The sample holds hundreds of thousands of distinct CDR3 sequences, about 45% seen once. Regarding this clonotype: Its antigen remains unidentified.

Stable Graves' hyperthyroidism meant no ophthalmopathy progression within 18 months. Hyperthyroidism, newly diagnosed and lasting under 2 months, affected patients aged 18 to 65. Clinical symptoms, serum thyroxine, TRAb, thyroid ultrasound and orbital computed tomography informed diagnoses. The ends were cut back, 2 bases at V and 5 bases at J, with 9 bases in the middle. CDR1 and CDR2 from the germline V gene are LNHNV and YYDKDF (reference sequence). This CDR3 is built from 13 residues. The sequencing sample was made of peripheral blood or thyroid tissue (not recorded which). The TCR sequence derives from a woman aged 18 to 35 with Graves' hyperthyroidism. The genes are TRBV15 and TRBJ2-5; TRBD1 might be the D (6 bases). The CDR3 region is CATSRPQGETQYF. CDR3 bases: TGTGCCACCAGCAGACCTCAGGGGGAGACCCAGTACTTC.